This is a list of T cell receptor beta chains from one sample in a study of shared clonotypes between healthy human individuals. The repertoire was sequenced with immunoSEQ multiplex PCR; TCRdb's copy has only in-frame clones and lacks some. The sample holds some 2,000,000 clones, 85% to 95% seen once. The source material was naive CD4+ T cells sorted from blood. The receptors here all came from a man younger than 35 in good health. Both conserved end residues are part of each CDR3. Size is stated for part of the rows, as once, few or many counts, or as a class when the clone is expanded.

>-|TRBJ2-5|TRBV11-2
CASSFGQLETQYF
>-|TRBJ1-5|TRBV2
CASSGSRSIFPQHF
>-|TRBJ1-6|TRBV19
CASSEQNNSPLHF
>-|TRBJ1-2|TRBV9
CASSVETGGDGYTF
>-|TRBJ1-2|TRBV15
CATSTWDREDYGYTF
>-|TRBJ2-4|TRBV14
CASSPAGFQYKNIQYF
>-|TRBJ1-6|TRBV9
CASSVGWSRSYNSPLHF
>-|TRBJ2-3|TRBV5-1
CASSIGHREDTQYF
>-|TRBJ2-7|TRBV11-2
CASSTSSASSYEQYF
>-|TRBJ1-3|TRBV7-2
CASSHGDGNTIYF
>-|TRBJ1-2|TRBV5-1
CASSLGGQNYGYTF
>-|TRBJ2-7|TRBV12-5
CASHLSGSTYEQYF
>few|TRBJ2-3|TRBV11-2
CASSLEDTQYF
>once|TRBJ2-2|TRBV9
CASSGGQGVPGELFF
>once|TRBJ1-2|TRBV7-2
CASSSGQGTLSGYTF
>-|TRBJ1-4|TRBV6-5
CASSRTATNEKLFF
>-|TRBJ2-7|TRBV5-1
CASSLGRGYPGEQYF
>-|TRBJ1-3|TRBV30
CAWSYAATSGNTIYF
>-|TRBJ2-3|TRBV28
CASSLQGGGHTDTQYF
>-|TRBJ1-4|TRBV18
CASSPSPAPGEKLFF
>-|TRBJ1-4|TRBV18
CASSPSRESREKLFF
>-|TRBJ2-2|TRBV6-6
CASSYGTFNTGELFF
>-|TRBJ1-5|TRBV29-1
CSVSGGGDQPQHF
>-|TRBJ2-3|TRBV30
CAWSKLAATDTQYF
>-|TRBJ1-5|TRBV28
CASSFMDRGNQPQHF
>-|TRBJ1-1|TRBV5-1
CASSFRTGNTEAFF
>-|TRBJ2-1|TRBV7-9
CASSLFAGGGGKDNEQFF
>-|TRBJ1-1|TRBV7-9
CASSIQGAPTEAFF
>-|TRBJ2-5|TRBV5-1
CASSLSLGGTEGTQYF